This note documents a single T cell receptor (beta chain) sequence. The antigen remains unidentified. This CDR3 has 15 residues. CDR1 and CDR2 (germline): DFQATT, SNEGSKA (reference sequence). The V segment lost 3 bases and the J segment 5 bases; nucleotides outside the gene matches: 7. This specimen comes from a study of CD8 T cells in ankylosing spondylitis. Study-level findings and limits: Apparently characteristic of ankylosing spondylitis blood was a TCR beta motif (eight highly homologous variants). CD8+ by phenotype, disease-linked clones were relatively rare in peripheral blood. Disease-associated clones were reportedly significantly overrepresented in matched ankylosing spondylitis synovial fluid. Some motif variants were previously reported in reactive arthritis synovial fluid and blood.

MiXCR, run by TCRdb on the 5' RACE reads, gives a single entry per CDR3 protein. The sample records around 770,000 distinct CDR3 sequences, 15% to 20% being singletons. J is TRBJ2-1 and V is TRBV20-1, with 10 bases matching TRBD1. Sample: blood, either unsorted or a sorted T cell fraction (not recorded which). This TCR was recovered from a male donor with ankylosing spondylitis. The CDR3 region is CSASLPGQGNNEQFF. The CDR3 DNA sequence: TGCAGTGCTAGCCTCCCGGGACAGGGGAACAATGAGCAGTTCTTC.